This T cell receptor beta chain was obtained from a study of spatial heterogeneity in lung cancer. Time point noted: sample taken at primary tumor resection. Whole RNA came from tumor, nontumor lung or frozen PBMC and was sequenced without being sorted. Patients with untreated early-stage non-small cell lung cancer, numbering some 72, were the donors. This clonotype was counted ten times or more. Trimming cost V 1 base and J 3 bases, with 3 bases left between them. The CDR3 has 12 residues. In germline, CDR1 is SGHTA, CDR2 FQGNSA. Each CDR3 protein is one row after TCRdb ran MiXCR on the 5' RACE reads. The sample consists of more than 50,000 distinct CDR3 sequences, less than 9% of them appearing once.

The TCR was taken from a female donor with early-stage non-small cell lung cancer. Sequencing used PBMCs, obtained at surgery. The chain employs TRBV7-2 and TRBJ1-2; D is uncertain. The DNA for the CDR3 is TGTGCCAGCAGCTTAGATCACTATGGCTACACCTTC. It encodes CASSLDHYGYTF.